These 7 T cell receptor beta chains were sequenced from one sample in a study of technical replicates of blood from several donors. TCRdb's table, derived via immunoSEQ multiplex PCR, lists solely in-frame clones and lacks some. The repertoire includes 70,000 to 90,000 clones, around nine tenths of them detected once, and more than 0.2% sits in the top ten. Sequenced input: T cells isolated from PBMCs. The receptors originated from a human donor in good health.

The chain has TRBV18 and TRBJ1-5; 10 bases match TRBD1. This CDR3 spans 15 amino acids. J lost 4 bases, V lost 4 bases, and 4 bases had no gene match. CDR1 is KGHSH, CDR2 LQKENI, per germline. Written as DNA, the CDR3 is TGTGCCAGCTCACGGGACAGGGGACCGAATCAGCCCCAGCATTTT. It yields the protein CASSRDRGPNQPQHF.

The chain links TRBV11-1 to TRBJ2-1; unclear D gene. This CDR3 is built from 15 residues. Germline V CDR1 and CDR2: SGHAT, FQDESV (reference sequence). V was clipped by 2 bases and J by 5 bases, with 13 bases between them. CDR3 residues: CASSLMWVADNEQFF. CDR3 coding DNA: TGTGCCAGCAGCTTAATGTGGGTGGCGGACAATGAGCAGTTCTTC.

This clone was seen a few times. CDR3 region: CASTIRPAGATYEQYF. For the CDR3, the DNA is TGTGCCAGCACCATCCGGCCCGCAGGCGCTACCTACGAGCAGTACTTC. The V call is TRBV5-8, the J call TRBJ2-7; D is unclear. Trimming took off 6 bases at V and 2 bases at J, with 21 bases between the two ends. This CDR3 contains 16 residues. Germline CDR1 SGHTS, CDR2 YDEGEE. The whole variable domain, remainder taken from reference TRBV5-8 and TRBJ2-7, is EAGVTQSPTHLIKTRGQQATLRCSPISGHTSVYWYQQALGLGLQFLLWYDEGEERNRGNFPPRFSGRQFPNYSSELNVNALELEDSALYLCASTIRPAGATYEQYFGPGTRLTVT.

The chain employs TRBV18 and TRBJ2-7; TRBD1 matches 8 bases. With 2 bases clipped from V and 3 bases from J, the junction kept 6 bases outside the gene matches. Looked up from germline, CDR1 is KGHSH and CDR2 is LQKENI. This CDR3 contains 15 residues. CDR3 amino acids: CASSPDRGVHYEQYF. DNA of the CDR3: TGTGCCAGCTCACCAGACAGGGGTGTTCACTACGAGCAGTACTTC.

The chain carries TRBV14 and TRBJ2-3; weak D call: TRBD1 (6 bases). Trimming pared 5 bases from V and 0 bases from J, leaving 12 bases between. This CDR3 has 15 amino acids. Per germline, CDR1 SGHDN and CDR2 FVKESK. DNA for the CDR3: TGTGCCAGCAGCTTTACAGGGTCTAGCACAGATACGCAGTATTTT. It codes for CASSFTGSSTDTQYF.

The rearrangement joins TRBV10-2 to TRBJ1-2; 7 bases match TRBD1. CDR3 length equals 12 residues. Germline V lookup: CDR1 WSHSY, CDR2 SAAADI. V lost 7 bases, J lost 8 bases, and 7 bases stayed unmatched. The CDR3 nucleotides read TGCGCCAGCACCCAGGGGGATCCGGGCTACACCTTC. Translation gives CASTQGDPGYTF.

The rearrangement joins TRBV6-5 to TRBJ1-6; 10 bases line up with TRBD1. Trimming cost V 5 bases and J 9 bases; bases outside gene matches: 4. CDR3 length: 14 residues. Germline CDR1 MNHEY, CDR2 SVGAGI. The CDR3 bases are TGTGCCAGCAGTGGCCGGGACAGGGGTTCACCCCTCCACTTT. Translating gives CASSGRDRGSPLHF.